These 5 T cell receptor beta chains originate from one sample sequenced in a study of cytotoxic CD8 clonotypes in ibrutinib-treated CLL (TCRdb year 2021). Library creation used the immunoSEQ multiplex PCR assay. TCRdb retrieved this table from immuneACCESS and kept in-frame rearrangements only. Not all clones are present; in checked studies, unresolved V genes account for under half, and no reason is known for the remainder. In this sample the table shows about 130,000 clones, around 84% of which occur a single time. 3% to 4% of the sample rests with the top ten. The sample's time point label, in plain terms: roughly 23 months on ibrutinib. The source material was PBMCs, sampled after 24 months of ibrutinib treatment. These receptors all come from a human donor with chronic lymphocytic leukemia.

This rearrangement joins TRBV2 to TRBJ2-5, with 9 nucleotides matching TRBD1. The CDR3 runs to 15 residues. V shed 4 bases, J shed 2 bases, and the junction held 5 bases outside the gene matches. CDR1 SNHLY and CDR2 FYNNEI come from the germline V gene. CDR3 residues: CASSATGQGQETQYF. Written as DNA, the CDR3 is TGTGCCAGCAGTGCAACTGGACAGGGGCAAGAGACCCAGTACTTC.

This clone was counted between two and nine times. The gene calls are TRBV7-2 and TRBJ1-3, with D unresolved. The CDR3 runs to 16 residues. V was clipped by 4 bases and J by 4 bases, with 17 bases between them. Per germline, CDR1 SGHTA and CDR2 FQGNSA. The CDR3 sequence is CASSWRQVRAGNTIYF. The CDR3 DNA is TGTGCCAGCAGCTGGCGGCAGGTCAGAGCAGGAAACACCATATATTTT.

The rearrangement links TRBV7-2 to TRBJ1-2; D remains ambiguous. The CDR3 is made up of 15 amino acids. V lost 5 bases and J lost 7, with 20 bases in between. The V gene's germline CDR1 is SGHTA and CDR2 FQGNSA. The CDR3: CASSPWSEERGGYTF. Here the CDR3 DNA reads TGTGCCAGCAGCCCCTGGTCGGAGGAACGGGGTGGCTACACCTTC.

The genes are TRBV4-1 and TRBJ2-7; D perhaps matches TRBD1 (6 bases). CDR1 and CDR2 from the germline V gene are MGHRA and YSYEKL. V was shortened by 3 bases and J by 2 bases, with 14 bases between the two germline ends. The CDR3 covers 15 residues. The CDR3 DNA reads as TGCGCCAGCAGCCATGACTTCAGGGGAACCTACGAGCAGTACTTC. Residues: CASSHDFRGTYEQYF.

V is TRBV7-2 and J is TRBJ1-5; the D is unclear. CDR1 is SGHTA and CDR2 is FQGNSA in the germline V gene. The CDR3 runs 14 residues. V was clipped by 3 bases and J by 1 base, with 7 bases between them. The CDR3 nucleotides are TGTGCCAGCAGCTTTTGGGTAAGCAATCAGCCCCAGCATTTT. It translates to CASSFWVSNQPQHF.